The 8 T cell receptor beta chains in this list originate from one sample, sequenced in a study of tumor T cells in aggressive B-cell lymphoma. Assay: immunoSEQ multiplex PCR; the TCRdb copy retains only in-frame clones and omits some. Of approximately 2,500 clones listed, roughly nine tenths were seen once; the top ten hold 4.5% to 5%. Sequenced input: tumor tissue. The source is an adult with diffuse large B cell lymphoma.

J is TRBJ2-2 and V is TRBV5-1; possible D gene TRBD1, 6 bases. The V gene lost 3 bases and the J gene lost 0 bases, with 9 bases spanning the gap. The CDR3 length is 15 residues. Germline values: CDR1 SGHRS, CDR2 YFSETQ. CDR3 nucleotides: TGCGCCAGCAGCTCCAGGGGCGCGAACACCGGGGAGCTGTTTTTT. Its translation: CASSSRGANTGELFF. Filled out from reference TRBV5-1 and TRBJ2-2, the complete variable domain reads KAGVTQTPRYLIKTRGQQVTLSCSPISGHRSVSWYQQTPGQGLQFLFEYFSETQRNKGNFPGRFSGRQFSNSRSEMNVSTLELGDSALYLCASSSRGANTGELFFGEGSRLTVL.

This sequence joins TRBV10-3 and TRBJ2-3; a possible D gene is TRBD2 (7 bases). In germline, CDR1 is ENHRY, CDR2 SYGVKD. The CDR3 length is 14 residues. The V and J ends lost 3 bases and 5 bases respectively, with 12 bases between them. The CDR3 sequence is CAISDGGGGDTQYF. CDR3 nucleotide sequence: TGTGCCATCAGTGACGGGGGAGGGGGAGATACGCAGTATTTT.

This clone was picked up one time. This rearrangement joins TRBV10-3 to TRBJ2-1; D not certain. Between the trimmed V and J ends, which lost 0 bases and 0 bases, there was a span of 9 bases. This CDR3 region has 16 residues. Germline V CDR1 and CDR2: ENHRY, SYGVKD. CDR3 sequence: CAISESTLSSYNEQFF. CDR3 bases: TGTGCCATCAGTGAGTCCACTTTGAGCTCCTACAATGAGCAGTTCTTC.

V and J are TRBV5-4 and TRBJ2-1; TRBD2 matches 10 bases. Germline V gene sequence: CDR1 SGHNT, CDR2 YYREEE (reference sequence). V trimming: 4 bases; J trimming: 5 bases; junction bases outside the gene matches: 6. The CDR3 has 15 amino acids. The CDR3 DNA is TGTGCCAGCAGCCCAGGACTAGCGGCTAACAATGAGCAGTTCTTC. Translated: CASSPGLAANNEQFF.

The chain carries TRBV13 and TRBJ1-3; 7 bases agree with TRBD1. CDR3 length: 17 amino acids. Germline V gene sequence: CDR1 PRHDT, CDR2 FYEKMQ (reference sequence). V lost 1 base and J lost 0; bases outside the gene matches: 6. CDR3 residues: CASSLEGTAGSGNTIYF. The DNA of the CDR3 is TGTGCCAGCAGCTTAGAGGGGACAGCGGGCTCTGGAAACACCATATATTTT.

This clone was detected only a few times. The rearrangement uses TRBV10-3 and TRBJ1-4; weak D call: TRBD1 (5 bases). This CDR3 region has 13 residues. From germline, CDR1 is ENHRY and CDR2 SYGVKD. Between the trimmed V and J ends, which lost 7 bases and 5 bases, there was a span of 11 bases. The CDR3: CAIKEGLNEKLFF. The DNA of the CDR3 is TGTGCCATCAAGGAGGGACTAAATGAAAAACTGTTTTTT.

This rearrangement joins TRBV7-7 to TRBJ2-3; TRBD2 is a possible D gene (5 bases). V gave up 4 bases and J gave up 2 bases, with 10 bases separating them. The germline gives CDR1 SSHAT, CDR2 FNYEAQ (reference sequence). This CDR3 has 14 amino acids. The CDR3: CASSSTTNTDTQYF. The CDR3 DNA sequence: TGTGCCAGCAGCTCGACGACTAACACAGATACGCAGTATTTT. The complete variable domain, with remaining parts taken from reference TRBV7-7 and TRBJ2-3, reads GAGVSQSPRYKVTKRGQDVTLRCDPISSHATLYWYQQALGQGPEFLTYFNYEAQPDKSGLPSDRFSAERPEGSISTLTIQRTEQRDSAMYRCASSSTTNTDTQYFGPGTRLTVL.

CDR3 sequence reads: CASSVGQGAINSPLHF. In DNA, the CDR3 is TGTGCCAGCAGCGTAGGTCAGGGGGCGATTAATTCACCCCTCCACTTT. The chain uses TRBV9 and TRBJ1-6; 8 bases are shared with TRBD1. Unmatched junction bases numbered 5, after V lost 0 bases and J lost 6 bases. The germline CDR1 and CDR2 sequences are SGDLS and YYNGEE. The CDR3 has 16 amino acids.